This T cell receptor (beta chain) was recovered during a study of cytomegalovirus exposure and HLA in healthy donors. Whole-study findings and limits: High sensitivity and specificity were reportedly achieved when the classifier diagnosed cytomegalovirus status. The study put 150 or so TCR beta chains on its list as cytomegalovirus-associated.

This CDR3 is 16 amino acids long. CDR1 SGHAT and CDR2 FQNNGV come from the germline V gene. The V segment lost 7 bases and the J segment 0 bases; nucleotides outside the gene matches: 9. Clones were read by immunoSEQ multiplex PCR, and TCRdb kept only the in-frame ones, dropping some. The sample shows 75,000 to 95,000 clones, 95% to 97% of them seen only once. Regarding this clone: What it recognizes is unknown.

Source material: PBMCs. This clonotype was sampled from a man between 18 and 35 years old in good health and CMV-seronegative. This rearrangement joins TRBV11-2 to TRBJ1-2; TRBD1 matches 9 bases. The CDR3 loop reads CASTTGQGSPNYGYTF. In DNA form, the CDR3 reads TGTGCCAGCACCACGGGACAGGGTTCTCCTAACTATGGCTACACCTTC.